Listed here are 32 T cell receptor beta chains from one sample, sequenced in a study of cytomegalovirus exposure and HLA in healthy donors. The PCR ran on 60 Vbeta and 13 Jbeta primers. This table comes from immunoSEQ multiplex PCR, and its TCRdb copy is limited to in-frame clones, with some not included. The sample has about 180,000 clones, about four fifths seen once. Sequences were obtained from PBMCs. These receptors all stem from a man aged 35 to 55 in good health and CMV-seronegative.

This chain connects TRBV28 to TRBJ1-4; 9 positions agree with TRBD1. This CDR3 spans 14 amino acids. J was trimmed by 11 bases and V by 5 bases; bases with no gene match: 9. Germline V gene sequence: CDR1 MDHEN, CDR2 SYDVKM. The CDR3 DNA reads TGTGCCAGCAGTACGAACAGGGGGCTCGAGAAACTGTTTTTT. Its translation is CASSTNRGLEKLFF.

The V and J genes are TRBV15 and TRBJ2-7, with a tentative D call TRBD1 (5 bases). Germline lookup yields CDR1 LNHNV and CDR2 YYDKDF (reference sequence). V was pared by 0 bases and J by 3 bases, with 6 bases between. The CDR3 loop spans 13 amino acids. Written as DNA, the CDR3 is TGTGCCACCAGCAGAGAGGGGCACTACGAGCAGTACTTC. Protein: CATSREGHYEQYF.

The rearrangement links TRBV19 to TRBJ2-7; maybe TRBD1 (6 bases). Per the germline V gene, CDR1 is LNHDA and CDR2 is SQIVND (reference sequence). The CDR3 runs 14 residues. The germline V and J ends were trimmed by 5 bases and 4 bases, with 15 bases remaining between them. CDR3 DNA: TGTGCCAGTAGTCCGACAGGAAACGCTTACGAGCAGTACTTC. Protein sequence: CASSPTGNAYEQYF.

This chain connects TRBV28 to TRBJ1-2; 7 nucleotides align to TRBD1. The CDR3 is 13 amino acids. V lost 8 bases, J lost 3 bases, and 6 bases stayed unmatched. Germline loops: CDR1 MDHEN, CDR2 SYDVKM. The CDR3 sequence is CASRDSGYYGYTF. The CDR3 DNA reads TGTGCCAGCCGGGACAGCGGATACTATGGCTACACCTTC.

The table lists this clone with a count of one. The CDR3 reads CASSQDWAQGPQDTQYF. The CDR3 DNA reads as TGCGCCAGCAGCCAAGATTGGGCACAGGGACCTCAAGATACGCAGTATTTT. The chain recombines TRBV4-3 with TRBJ2-3; maybe TRBD1 (6 bases). CDR1 LGHNA and CDR2 YSLEER come from the germline V gene. V was pared by 0 bases and J by 5 bases, with 18 bases between. CDR3 size: 17 residues.

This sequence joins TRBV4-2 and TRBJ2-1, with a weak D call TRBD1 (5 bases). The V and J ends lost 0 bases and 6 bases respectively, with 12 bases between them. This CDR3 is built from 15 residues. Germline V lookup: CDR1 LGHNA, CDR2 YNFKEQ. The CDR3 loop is CASSQDSGRANEQFF. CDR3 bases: TGTGCCAGCAGCCAAGATTCCGGCAGGGCCAATGAGCAGTTCTTC.

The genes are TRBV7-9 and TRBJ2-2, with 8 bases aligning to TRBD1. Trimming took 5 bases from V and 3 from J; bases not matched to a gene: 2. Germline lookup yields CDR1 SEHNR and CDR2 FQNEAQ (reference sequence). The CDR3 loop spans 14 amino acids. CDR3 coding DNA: TGTGCCAGCAGCACGGACAGGGACACCGGGGAGCTGTTTTTT. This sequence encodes CASSTDRDTGELFF.

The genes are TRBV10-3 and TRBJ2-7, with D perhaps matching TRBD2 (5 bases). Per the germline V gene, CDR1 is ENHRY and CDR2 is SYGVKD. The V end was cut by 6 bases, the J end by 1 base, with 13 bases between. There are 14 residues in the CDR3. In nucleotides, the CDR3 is TGTGCCATCAGAGGACCGGGGAGTTCCTACGAGCAGTACTTC. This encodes CAIRGPGSSYEQYF.

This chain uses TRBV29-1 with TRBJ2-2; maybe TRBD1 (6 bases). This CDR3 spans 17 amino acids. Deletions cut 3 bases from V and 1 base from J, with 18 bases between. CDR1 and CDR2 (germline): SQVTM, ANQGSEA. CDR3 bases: TGCAGCGTTGAGCTCCCGGGACACCCCTTGAACACCGGGGAGCTGTTTTTT. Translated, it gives CSVELPGHPLNTGELFF.

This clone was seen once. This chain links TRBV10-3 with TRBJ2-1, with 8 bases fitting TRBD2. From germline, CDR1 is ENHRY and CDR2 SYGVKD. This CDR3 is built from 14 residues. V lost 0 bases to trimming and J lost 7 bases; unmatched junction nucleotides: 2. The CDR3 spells CAISESSGTNEQFF. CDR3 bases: TGTGCCATCAGTGAGTCTAGCGGGACTAATGAGCAGTTCTTC.

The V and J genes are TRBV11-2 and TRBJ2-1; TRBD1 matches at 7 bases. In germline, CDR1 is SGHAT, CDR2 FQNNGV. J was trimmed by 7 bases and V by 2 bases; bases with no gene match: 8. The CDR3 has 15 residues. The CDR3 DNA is TGTGCCAGCAGCTTATTGAGGGGGCGTGGGAATGAGCAGTTCTTC. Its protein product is CASSLLRGRGNEQFF.

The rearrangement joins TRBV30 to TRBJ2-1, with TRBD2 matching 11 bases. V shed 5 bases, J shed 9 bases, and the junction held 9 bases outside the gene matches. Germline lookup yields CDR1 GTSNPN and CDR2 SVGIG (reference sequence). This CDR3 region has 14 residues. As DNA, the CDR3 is TGTGCCTGGGAGACTAGCGGGGTTGGTGGTGAGCAGTTCTTC. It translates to CAWETSGVGGEQFF.

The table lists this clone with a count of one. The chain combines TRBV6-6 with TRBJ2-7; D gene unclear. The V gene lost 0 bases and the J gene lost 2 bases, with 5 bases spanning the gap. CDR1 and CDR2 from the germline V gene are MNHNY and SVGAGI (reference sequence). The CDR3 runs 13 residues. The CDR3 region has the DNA TGTGCCAGCAGTTACTCACCGGCCTACGAGCAGTACTTC. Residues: CASSYSPAYEQYF.

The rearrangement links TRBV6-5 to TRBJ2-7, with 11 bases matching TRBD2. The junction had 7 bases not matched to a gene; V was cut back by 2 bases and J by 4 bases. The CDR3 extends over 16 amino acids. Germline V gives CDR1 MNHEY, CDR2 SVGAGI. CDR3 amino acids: CASSYITSGSQYEQYF. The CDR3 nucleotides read TGTGCCAGCAGTTACATAACTAGCGGGAGCCAATACGAGCAGTACTTC.

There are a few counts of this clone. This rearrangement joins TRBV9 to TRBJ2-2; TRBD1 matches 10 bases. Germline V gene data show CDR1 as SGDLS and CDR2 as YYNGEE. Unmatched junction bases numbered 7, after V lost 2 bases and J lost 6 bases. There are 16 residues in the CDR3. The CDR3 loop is CASSVRDRGFAGELFF. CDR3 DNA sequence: TGTGCCAGCAGCGTGAGGGACAGGGGATTTGCCGGGGAGCTGTTTTTT. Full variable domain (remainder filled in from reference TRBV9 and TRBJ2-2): DSGVTQTPKHLITATGQRVTLRCSPRSGDLSVYWYQQSLDQGLQFLIQYYNGEERAKGNILERFSAQQFPDLHSELNLSSLELGDSALYFCASSVRDRGFAGELFFGEGSRLTVL.

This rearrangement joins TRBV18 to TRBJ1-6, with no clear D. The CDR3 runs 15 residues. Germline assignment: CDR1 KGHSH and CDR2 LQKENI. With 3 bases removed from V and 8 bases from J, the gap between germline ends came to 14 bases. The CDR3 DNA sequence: TGTGCCAGCTCACCCCGGCTAGGTGAGGATTCACCCCTCCACTTT. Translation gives CASSPRLGEDSPLHF. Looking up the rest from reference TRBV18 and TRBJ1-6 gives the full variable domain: NAGVMQNPRHLVRRRGQEARLRCSPMKGHSHVYWYRQLPEEGLKFMVYLQKENIIDESGMPKERFSAEFPKEGPSILRIQQVVRGDSAAYFCASSPRLGEDSPLHFGNGTRLTVT.

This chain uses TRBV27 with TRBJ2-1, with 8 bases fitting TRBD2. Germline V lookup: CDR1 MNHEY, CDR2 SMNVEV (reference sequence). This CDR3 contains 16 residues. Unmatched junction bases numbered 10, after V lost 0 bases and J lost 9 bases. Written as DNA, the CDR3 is TGTGCCAGCAGTTTATCAGAGGGACTAGGAAAGGGTGAGCAGTTCTTC. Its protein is CASSLSEGLGKGEQFF.

CDR3 protein: CASSLDFNSPLHF. The CDR3 DNA reads as TGTGCCAGCAGTTTAGACTTTAATTCACCCCTCCACTTT. V and J are TRBV28 and TRBJ1-6; no firm D call. V shed 2 bases and J shed 6 bases, with 5 bases lying between them. The germline V gene encodes CDR1 MDHEN and CDR2 SYDVKM. This CDR3 is built from 13 residues.

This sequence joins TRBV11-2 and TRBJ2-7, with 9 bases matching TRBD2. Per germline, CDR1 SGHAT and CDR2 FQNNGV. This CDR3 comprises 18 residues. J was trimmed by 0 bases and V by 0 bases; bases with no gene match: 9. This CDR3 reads CASSLDLLAGGGSYEQYF. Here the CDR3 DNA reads TGTGCCAGCAGCTTAGATCTCCTGGCGGGGGGGGGCTCCTACGAGCAGTACTTC.

The CDR3 loop reads CASSLKQGAYEQYF. DNA for the CDR3: TGTGCCAGCAGTTTAAAACAGGGGGCATACGAGCAGTACTTC. The chain links TRBV27 to TRBJ2-7; 9 positions match TRBD1. Germline V gene sequence: CDR1 MNHEY, CDR2 SMNVEV (reference sequence). The CDR3 sequence is 14 residues long. V was pared by 2 bases and J by 4 bases, with 3 bases of the junction left unmatched.

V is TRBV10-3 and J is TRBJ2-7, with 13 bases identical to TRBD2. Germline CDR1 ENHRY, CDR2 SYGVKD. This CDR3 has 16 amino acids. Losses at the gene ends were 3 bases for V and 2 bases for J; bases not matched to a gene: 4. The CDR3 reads CAISDPGLAGAYEQYF. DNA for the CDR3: TGTGCCATCAGTGACCCCGGACTAGCGGGAGCCTACGAGCAGTACTTC.

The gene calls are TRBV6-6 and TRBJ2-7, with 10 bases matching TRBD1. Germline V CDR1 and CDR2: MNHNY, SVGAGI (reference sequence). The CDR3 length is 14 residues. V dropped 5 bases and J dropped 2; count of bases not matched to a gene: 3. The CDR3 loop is CASSGGQGPYEQYF. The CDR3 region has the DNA TGTGCCAGCAGTGGGGGACAGGGGCCCTACGAGCAGTACTTC.

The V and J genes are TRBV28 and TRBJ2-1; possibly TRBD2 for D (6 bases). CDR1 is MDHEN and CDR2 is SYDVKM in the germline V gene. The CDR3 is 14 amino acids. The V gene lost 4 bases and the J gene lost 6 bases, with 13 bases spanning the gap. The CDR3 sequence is CASSSGGNVNEQFF. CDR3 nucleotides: TGTGCCAGCAGTTCCGGCGGGAACGTCAATGAGCAGTTCTTC.

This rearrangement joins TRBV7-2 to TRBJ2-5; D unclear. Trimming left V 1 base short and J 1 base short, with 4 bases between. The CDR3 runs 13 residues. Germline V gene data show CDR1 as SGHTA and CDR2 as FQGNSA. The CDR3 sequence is CASSLVVQETQYF. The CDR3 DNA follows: TGTGCCAGCAGCTTAGTAGTCCAAGAGACCCAGTACTTC.

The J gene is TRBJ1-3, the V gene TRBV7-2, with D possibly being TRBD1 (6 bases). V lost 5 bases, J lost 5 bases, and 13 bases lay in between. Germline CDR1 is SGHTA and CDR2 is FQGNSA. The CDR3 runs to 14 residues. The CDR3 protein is CASSQGDTRNTIYF. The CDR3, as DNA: TGTGCCAGCAGCCAAGGGGACACAAGAAACACCATATATTTT. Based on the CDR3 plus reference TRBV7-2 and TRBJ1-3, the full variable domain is GAGVSQSPSNKVTEKGKDVELRCDPISGHTALYWYRQSLGQGLEFLIYFQGNSAPDKSGLPSDRFSAERTGGSVSTLTIQRTQQEDSAVYLCASSQGDTRNTIYFGEGSWLTVV.

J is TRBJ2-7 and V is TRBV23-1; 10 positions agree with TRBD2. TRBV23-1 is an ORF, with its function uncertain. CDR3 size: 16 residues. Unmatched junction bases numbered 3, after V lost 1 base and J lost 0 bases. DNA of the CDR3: TGCGCCAGCAGTCAATGGGGACTAGCGTGCTCCTACGAGCAGTACTTC. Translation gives CASSQWGLACSYEQYF.

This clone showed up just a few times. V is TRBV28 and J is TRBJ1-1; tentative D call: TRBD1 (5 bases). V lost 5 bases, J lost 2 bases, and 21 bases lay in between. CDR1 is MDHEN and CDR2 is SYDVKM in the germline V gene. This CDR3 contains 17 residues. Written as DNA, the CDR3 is TGTGCCAGCAGTACGCTCCCGCGGGGGACTTACAACACTGAAGCTTTCTTT. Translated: CASSTLPRGTYNTEAFF.

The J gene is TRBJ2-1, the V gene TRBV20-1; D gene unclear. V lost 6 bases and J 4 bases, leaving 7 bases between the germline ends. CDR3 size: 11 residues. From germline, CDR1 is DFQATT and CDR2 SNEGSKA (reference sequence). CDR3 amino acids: CSALNYNEQFF. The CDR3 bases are TGCAGTGCCCTAAATTACAATGAGCAGTTCTTC.

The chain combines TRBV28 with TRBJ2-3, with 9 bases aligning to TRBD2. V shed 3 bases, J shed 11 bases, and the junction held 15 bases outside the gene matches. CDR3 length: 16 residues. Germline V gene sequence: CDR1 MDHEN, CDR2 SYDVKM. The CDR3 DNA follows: TGTGCCAGCAGTTTCTCCCGGGCTAGCGGGGAGTTACAGCAGTATTTT. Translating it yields CASSFSRASGELQQYF.

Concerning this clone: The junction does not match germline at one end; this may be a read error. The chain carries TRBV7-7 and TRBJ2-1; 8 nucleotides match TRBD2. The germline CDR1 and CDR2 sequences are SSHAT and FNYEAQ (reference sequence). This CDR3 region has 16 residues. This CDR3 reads CASSLEAGGSYNEQFF. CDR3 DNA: TGTGCTAGCAGCTTAGAGGCGGGGGGCTCCTACAATGAGCAGTTCTTC.

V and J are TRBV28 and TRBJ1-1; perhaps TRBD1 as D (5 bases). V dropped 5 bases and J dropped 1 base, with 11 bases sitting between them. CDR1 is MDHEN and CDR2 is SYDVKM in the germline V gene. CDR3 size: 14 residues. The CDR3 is CASSRRGGNTEAFF. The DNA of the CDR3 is TGTGCCAGCAGTCGGAGGGGTGGGAACACTGAAGCTTTCTTT.

The CDR3 region is CASSPSGSSTDTQYF. The CDR3 nucleotides are TGTGCCAGCAGCCCTAGCGGGTCTAGCACAGATACGCAGTATTTT. The chain joins TRBV7-6 to TRBJ2-3, with 8 bases aligning to TRBD2. Losses at the gene ends were 5 bases for V and 0 bases for J; bases not matched to a gene: 4. This CDR3 has 15 residues. Germline CDR1 reads SGHVS; CDR2 reads FNYEAQ.